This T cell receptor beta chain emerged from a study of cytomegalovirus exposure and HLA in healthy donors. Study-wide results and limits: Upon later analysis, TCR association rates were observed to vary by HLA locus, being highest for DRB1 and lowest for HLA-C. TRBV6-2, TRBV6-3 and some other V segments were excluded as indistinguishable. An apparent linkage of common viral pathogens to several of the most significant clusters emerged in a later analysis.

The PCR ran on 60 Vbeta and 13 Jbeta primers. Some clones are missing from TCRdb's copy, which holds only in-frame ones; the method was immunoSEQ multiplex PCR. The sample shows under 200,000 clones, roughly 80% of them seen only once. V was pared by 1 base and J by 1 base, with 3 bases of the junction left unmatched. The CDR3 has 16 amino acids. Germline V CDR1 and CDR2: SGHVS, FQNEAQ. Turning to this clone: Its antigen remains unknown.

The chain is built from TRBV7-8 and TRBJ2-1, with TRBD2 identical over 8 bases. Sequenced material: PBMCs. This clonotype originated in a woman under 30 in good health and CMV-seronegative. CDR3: CASSLGLAGSYNEQFF. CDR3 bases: TGTGCCAGCAGCTTAGGCCTAGCGGGTTCCTACAATGAGCAGTTCTTC.